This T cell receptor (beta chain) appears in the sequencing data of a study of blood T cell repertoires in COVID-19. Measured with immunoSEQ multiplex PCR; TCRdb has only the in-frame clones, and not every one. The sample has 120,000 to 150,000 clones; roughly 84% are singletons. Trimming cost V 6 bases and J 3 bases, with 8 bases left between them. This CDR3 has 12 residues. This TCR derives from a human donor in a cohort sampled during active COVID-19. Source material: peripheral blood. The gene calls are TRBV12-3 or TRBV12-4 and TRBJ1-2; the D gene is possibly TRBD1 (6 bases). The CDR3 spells CASRDRYYGYTF. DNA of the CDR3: TGTGCCAGCAGGGACAGATACTATGGCTACACCTTC.